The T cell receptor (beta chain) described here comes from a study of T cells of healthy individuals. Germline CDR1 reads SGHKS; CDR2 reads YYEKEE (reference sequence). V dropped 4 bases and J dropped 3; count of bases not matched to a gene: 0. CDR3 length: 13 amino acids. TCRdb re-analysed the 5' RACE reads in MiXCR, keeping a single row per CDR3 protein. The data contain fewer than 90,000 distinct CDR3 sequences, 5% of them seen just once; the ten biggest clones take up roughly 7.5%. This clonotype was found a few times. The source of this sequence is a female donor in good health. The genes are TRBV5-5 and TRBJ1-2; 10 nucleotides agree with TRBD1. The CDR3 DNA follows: TGTGCCAGCAGCGGGACAGGGGACTATGGCTACACCTTC. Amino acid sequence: CASSGTGDYGYTF.